This is a list of T cell receptor beta chains from one sample in a study of cytomegalovirus exposure and HLA in healthy donors. TCRdb's copy holds only in-frame clones and misses some; the assay was immunoSEQ multiplex PCR. The table records roughly 150,000 clones, roughly 70% of them present only once. Material: PBMCs. Every receptor here comes from a woman younger than 30 in good health and CMV-seropositive. Both conserved end residues are part of each CDR3. Clone size, where shown, is once, few, many, or a class for clones that have expanded.

v_call: TRBV9
j_call: TRBJ2-2
clone_size: -
cdr3_aa: CASTGGDLLNTGELFF

v_call: TRBV28
j_call: TRBJ2-3
clone_size: -
cdr3_aa: CASSSDGTSTDTQYF

v_call: TRBV14
j_call: TRBJ2-6
clone_size: -
cdr3_aa: CASSQTGFGANVLTF

v_call: TRBV6-1
j_call: TRBJ2-2
clone_size: -
cdr3_aa: CASSEGFGHRGNTGELFF

v_call: TRBV11-2
j_call: TRBJ2-6
clone_size: -
cdr3_aa: CASSSGTGTGANVLTF

v_call: TRBV29-1
j_call: TRBJ2-7
clone_size: -
cdr3_aa: CSVAGTSYEQYF

v_call: TRBV27
j_call: TRBJ1-5
clone_size: once
cdr3_aa: CASSATGGWGNQPQHF

v_call: TRBV4-3
j_call: TRBJ2-1
clone_size: few
cdr3_aa: CASSQDRPGVSSYNEQFF

v_call: TRBV27
j_call: TRBJ2-1
clone_size: -
cdr3_aa: CASKRGANEQFF

v_call: TRBV15
j_call: TRBJ1-4
clone_size: few
cdr3_aa: CATRADREDEKLFF

v_call: TRBV18
j_call: TRBJ1-5
clone_size: -
cdr3_aa: CASSPGQSSQPQHF

v_call: TRBV5-1
j_call: TRBJ2-5
clone_size: -
cdr3_aa: CASSFLAGLRETQYF

v_call: TRBV7-8
j_call: TRBJ1-3
clone_size: -
cdr3_aa: CASSRAVSGNTIYF

v_call: TRBV5-4
j_call: TRBJ1-2
clone_size: -
cdr3_aa: CASSRGSRPIYGYTF

v_call: TRBV6-6
j_call: TRBJ2-5
clone_size: -
cdr3_aa: CASSYSAGEWKETQYF

v_call: TRBV5-1
j_call: TRBJ2-5
clone_size: -
cdr3_aa: CASSTRQGPQETQYF